These T cell receptor beta chains were read from a single sample in a study of blood T cells in healthy people across ages. TCRdb fed the 5' RACE reads into MiXCR, producing one record per CDR3 protein. The sample yields over a million distinct CDR3 sequences, 40% to 45% seen once. The sample was blood. Receptors were obtained from a woman aged 60 to 75 in good health. CDR3s include the opening cysteine and the closing phenylalanine or tryptophan. Each record gives: CDR3 DNA, CDR3 protein, CDR3 length, V gene, J gene, clone size, D gene. A D gene is named only where the DNA matches it firmly. The listing skips clone size in some rows; elsewhere it reads once, few, many or a size class.

DNA: TGTGCCAGCAGCCAACCGGGACAGCCCATGAACACTGAAGCTTTCTTT; CDR3: CASSQPGQPMNTEAFF; length: 16; V: TRBV3-1; J: TRBJ1-1; size: once; D: TRBD1
DNA: TGTGCCAGCAGTTTGGTAACTAGCGGAACCTACGAGCAGTACTTC; CDR3: CASSLVTSGTYEQYF; length: 15; V: TRBV27; J: TRBJ2-7; size: few; D: TRBD2
DNA: TGTGCCAGCAGCTTAGAGGGGGCTAGCGGCAGATACGAGCAGTACTTC; CDR3: CASSLEGASGRYEQYF; length: 16; V: TRBV7-6; J: TRBJ2-7; size: few; D: -
DNA: TGTGCCAGCAGTTTGTGGGCGGGTACGCAGTATTTT; CDR3: CASSLWAGTQYF; length: 12; V: TRBV12-3/TRBV12-4; J: TRBJ2-3; size: -; D: -
DNA: TGTGCCAGCAGCCCCGCCGACGGAGGAAGCTCCTACGAGCAGTACTTC; CDR3: CASSPADGGSSYEQYF; length: 16; V: TRBV3-1; J: TRBJ2-7; size: -; D: -
DNA: TGTGCCAGCAGTTCCTCGGGGGAAAGAGTGACAGATACGCAGTATTTT; CDR3: CASSSSGERVTDTQYF; length: 16; V: TRBV7-9; J: TRBJ2-3; size: -; D: -
DNA: TGCAGTGCTAGAGAACCTGCCGGGACTAGCTGGGAACGAGAGACCCAGTACTTC; CDR3: CSAREPAGTSWERETQYF; length: 18; V: TRBV20-1; J: TRBJ2-5; size: few; D: TRBD2
DNA: TGTGCCAGCAGTGAAAACGTTTTTGGTTCCGGGGCCAACGTCCTGACTTTC; CDR3: CASSENVFGSGANVLTF; length: 17; V: TRBV25-1; J: TRBJ2-6; size: -; D: -
DNA: TGCAGTGCTAGGCTGATAGATACGCAGTATTTT; CDR3: CSARLIDTQYF; length: 11; V: TRBV20-1; J: TRBJ2-3; size: -; D: -
DNA: TGTGCCAGCAGCCAGAGACAGGGAACTAACTATGGCTACACCTTC; CDR3: CASSQRQGTNYGYTF; length: 15; V: TRBV6-6; J: TRBJ1-2; size: -; D: TRBD1
DNA: TGCAGTGCTAGTTCTAGCGGGAGGTGTGTGGAGACCCAGTACTTC; CDR3: CSASSSGRCVETQYF; length: 15; V: TRBV20-1; J: TRBJ2-5; size: -; D: TRBD2
DNA: TGTGCCAGCAGTCAACTACCCTACGAGCAGTACTTC; CDR3: CASSQLPYEQYF; length: 12; V: TRBV12-3/TRBV12-4; J: TRBJ2-7; size: -; D: -
DNA: TGCAGTGCTAGAATCAGATATTTGGGGGCCAAAGATACGCAGTATTTT; CDR3: CSARIRYLGAKDTQYF; length: 16; V: TRBV20-1; J: TRBJ2-3; size: -; D: -
DNA: TGCGCCAGCAGCTTCGGGTACGGAAAGGAAAAACTGTTTTTT; CDR3: CASSFGYGKEKLFF; length: 14; V: TRBV5-1; J: TRBJ1-4; size: once; D: -
DNA: TGTGCCAGCAGCAAGCGGCAGATCATTAACAATGAGCAGTTCTTC; CDR3: CASSKRQIINNEQFF; length: 15; V: TRBV12-3/TRBV12-4; J: TRBJ2-1; size: -; D: -
DNA: TGTGCCAGCAGAACGCCCAGTCGAGGGAGGGAGAAAGATACGCAGTATTTT; CDR3: CASRTPSRGREKDTQYF; length: 17; V: TRBV6-6; J: TRBJ2-3; size: -; D: TRBD2
DNA: TGTGCCAGCAGTTTCCATAGCGAGTCCTACGAGCAGTACTTC; CDR3: CASSFHSESYEQYF; length: 14; V: TRBV28; J: TRBJ2-7; size: -; D: -
DNA: TGTGCCAGCGGACTAGTCTCCTACGAGCAGTACTTC; CDR3: CASGLVSYEQYF; length: 12; V: TRBV2; J: TRBJ2-7; size: many; D: TRBD2
DNA: TGTGCCAGCAGTCAACAGGGGGAATTGAGAGGCTACACCTTC; CDR3: CASSQQGELRGYTF; length: 14; V: TRBV12-3/TRBV12-4; J: TRBJ1-2; size: few; D: TRBD1
DNA: TGCAGTGCTAGTAAGGGGGGACCAAACAATGAGCAGTTCTTC; CDR3: CSASKGGPNNEQFF; length: 14; V: TRBV20-1; J: TRBJ2-1; size: many; D: -
DNA: TGTGCCAGCAGCCACCGGGACTATCACAATGAGCAGTTCTTC; CDR3: CASSHRDYHNEQFF; length: 14; V: TRBV14; J: TRBJ2-1; size: once; D: TRBD2
DNA: TGTGCCAGCAGCGGTAGTAGCCGGGACAGGGGCTACGAGCAGTACTTC; CDR3: CASSGSSRDRGYEQYF; length: 16; V: TRBV9; J: TRBJ2-7; size: few; D: TRBD1
DNA: TGTGCCACCAGACCTGACCGCTTGGCAAACTATGGCTACACCTTC; CDR3: CATRPDRLANYGYTF; length: 15; V: TRBV24-1; J: TRBJ1-2; size: few; D: -
DNA: TGTGCCAGCAGTGAAGCCCGGGGGCTCTACGAGCAGTACTTC; CDR3: CASSEARGLYEQYF; length: 14; V: TRBV6-1; J: TRBJ2-7; size: -; D: -
DNA: TGTGCCTGGGGGGACAGGCCCTACGAGCAGTACTTC; CDR3: CAWGDRPYEQYF; length: 12; V: TRBV30; J: TRBJ2-7; size: few; D: TRBD1
DNA: TGCGGCGTGACCTGGGCGGATGAGCAGTTCTTC; CDR3: CGVTWADEQFF; length: 11; V: TRBV29-1; J: TRBJ2-1; size: -; D: -
DNA: TGTGCCAGCAGTTTTATGCGACTAGCGGGAGATGTCACCTACAATGAGCAGTTCTTC; CDR3: CASSFMRLAGDVTYNEQFF; length: 19; V: TRBV28; J: TRBJ2-1; size: -; D: TRBD2
DNA: TGTGCCAGCAGCGGGACAGCTAATAATTCACCCCTCCACTTT; CDR3: CASSGTANNSPLHF; length: 14; V: TRBV7-9; J: TRBJ1-6; size: -; D: TRBD1
DNA: TGTGCCAGCAGCCCGAGGGGGCTACCCACCTACGAGCAGTACTTC; CDR3: CASSPRGLPTYEQYF; length: 15; V: TRBV7-3; J: TRBJ2-7; size: many; D: TRBD1
DNA: TGTGCCATCAGTACTAGCGGCAATGAGCAGTACTTC; CDR3: CAISTSGNEQYF; length: 12; V: TRBV10-3; J: TRBJ2-7; size: -; D: TRBD2
DNA: TGTGCCACCAGTGATTTTAGTTTTCCAGGGACAGATACGCAGTATTTT; CDR3: CATSDFSFPGTDTQYF; length: 16; V: TRBV24-1; J: TRBJ2-3; size: many; D: -
DNA: TGTGCCAGCAGCCAAAGGAATCCCTCCAACAAGCAGTACTTC; CDR3: CASSQRNPSNKQYF; length: 14; V: TRBV3-1; J: TRBJ2-7; size: -; D: -
DNA: TGTGCCAGCAGCTTAAATCTAGGGAACCAAGAGACCCAGTACTTC; CDR3: CASSLNLGNQETQYF; length: 15; V: TRBV13; J: TRBJ2-5; size: few; D: -
DNA: TGCGCCAGCAGTCAATCGCGTCCCGGGACTAGCCCTACAAGTCAGTACTTC; CDR3: CASSQSRPGTSPTSQYF; length: 17; V: TRBV23-1; J: TRBJ2-5; size: once; D: TRBD2
DNA: TGTGCCAGCAAGAAGGACAGGGGCAGGTACGAGCAGTACTTC; CDR3: CASKKDRGRYEQYF; length: 14; V: TRBV28; J: TRBJ2-7; size: few; D: TRBD1
DNA: TGTGCCAGCAGTTACTCGAAGAGCCCCAGACGGGGAACCGGGGAGCTGTTTTTT; CDR3: CASSYSKSPRRGTGELFF; length: 18; V: TRBV6-5; J: TRBJ2-2; size: -; D: -
DNA: TGTGCCAGCCTGGACAGAAACTATGGCTACACCTTC; CDR3: CASLDRNYGYTF; length: 12; V: TRBV3-1; J: TRBJ1-2; size: -; D: -
DNA: TGTGCCAGCAGCCAAGCCGGGACTCACGACCACTACGAGCAGTACTTC; CDR3: CASSQAGTHDHYEQYF; length: 16; V: TRBV4-2; J: TRBJ2-7; size: -; D: -
DNA: TGTGCCAGCAGCCCCGGACTCGGTCAGCCCCAGCATTTT; CDR3: CASSPGLGQPQHF; length: 13; V: TRBV4-2; J: TRBJ1-5; size: few; D: -
DNA: TGCAGCGTTGTCCAACAGGGCCAAAACATTCAGTACTTC; CDR3: CSVVQQGQNIQYF; length: 13; V: TRBV29-1; J: TRBJ2-4; size: -; D: -
DNA: TGCGCCAGCAGCCAATCGTCCGGGGAGACGACAGATACGCAGTATTTT; CDR3: CASSQSSGETTDTQYF; length: 16; V: TRBV4-1; J: TRBJ2-3; size: -; D: -
DNA: TGTGCCAGCAGTGCCTGGGGACTAGCGGGACGAGAGCAGTACTTC; CDR3: CASSAWGLAGREQYF; length: 15; V: TRBV2; J: TRBJ2-5; size: few; D: TRBD2
DNA: TGTGCCAGCAGTCCAGCGGGTTCTGACACAGATACGCAGTATTTT; CDR3: CASSPAGSDTDTQYF; length: 15; V: TRBV27; J: TRBJ2-3; size: few; D: -
DNA: TGTGCCAGCAGCCAATTTAGGTCCGAAGCTTTCTTT; CDR3: CASSQFRSEAFF; length: 12; V: TRBV3-1; J: TRBJ1-1; size: -; D: -
DNA: TGCAGTGCTATGGGGTCGACAGGGCAAGAGACCCAGTACTTC; CDR3: CSAMGSTGQETQYF; length: 14; V: TRBV20-1; J: TRBJ2-5; size: few; D: TRBD1
DNA: TGTGCCAGCAACTTGGGACAGCTATACAATGAGCAGTTCTTC; CDR3: CASNLGQLYNEQFF; length: 14; V: TRBV12-3/TRBV12-4; J: TRBJ2-1; size: -; D: TRBD1
DNA: TGCAGCGTTGAACGGGGTTTGAACACTGAAGCTTTCTTT; CDR3: CSVERGLNTEAFF; length: 13; V: TRBV29-1; J: TRBJ1-1; size: -; D: -
DNA: TGTGCCAGCACCGGGGCAGGTCCCTACAATGAGCAGTACTTC; CDR3: CASTGAGPYNEQYF; length: 14; V: TRBV11-2; J: TRBJ2-7; size: -; D: -
DNA: TGTGCCAGCATAGGACGACTCTCTGGGGCCAACGTCCTGACTTTC; CDR3: CASIGRLSGANVLTF; length: 15; V: TRBV2; J: TRBJ2-6; size: few; D: -
DNA: TGTGCCAGCAGCTTACAGCCGGAAGAGCAGTTCTTC; CDR3: CASSLQPEEQFF; length: 12; V: TRBV7-8; J: TRBJ2-1; size: -; D: -
DNA: TGTGCCAGCACCGCTGAGCCCTCCTACGAGCAGTACTTC; CDR3: CASTAEPSYEQYF; length: 13; V: TRBV7-9; J: TRBJ2-7; size: -; D: -
DNA: TGTGCCACCAGCATCCGGGACAATAGTAATGAGCAGTTCTTC; CDR3: CATSIRDNSNEQFF; length: 14; V: TRBV15; J: TRBJ2-1; size: few; D: -
DNA: TGTGCCAGCAGCTCAGGAGCTGGTAGAGCTTTCTTT; CDR3: CASSSGAGRAFF; length: 12; V: TRBV7-9; J: TRBJ1-1; size: -; D: -
DNA: TGCGCCAGCAGCCTAGATTGGGACTCCTACGAGCAGTACTTC; CDR3: CASSLDWDSYEQYF; length: 14; V: TRBV5-1; J: TRBJ2-7; size: few; D: -
DNA: TGTGCCAGCAGAAAGGTGACAGGGGGCGGATACACTGAAGCTTTCTTT; CDR3: CASRKVTGGGYTEAFF; length: 16; V: TRBV2; J: TRBJ1-1; size: -; D: TRBD1
DNA: TGTGCCAGCAGCCGGAGTAGGATCGATGAGCAGTTCTTC; CDR3: CASSRSRIDEQFF; length: 13; V: TRBV27; J: TRBJ2-1; size: few; D: -
DNA: TGTGCCTGGGAGCGGGATGGCTACGAGCAGTACTTC; CDR3: CAWERDGYEQYF; length: 12; V: TRBV30; J: TRBJ2-7; size: -; D: TRBD2
DNA: TGCAGTGCTGGGGGCACCGGGACTAGCGGGGCGAGCTCCTACAATGAGCAGTTCTTC; CDR3: CSAGGTGTSGASSYNEQFF; length: 19; V: TRBV20-1; J: TRBJ2-1; size: few; D: TRBD2
DNA: TGCGCCAGCAGCTTGCGGTCTCCGGGACAAGCACCATCTTCACCCCTCCACTTT; CDR3: CASSLRSPGQAPSSPLHF; length: 18; V: TRBV5-1; J: TRBJ1-6; size: -; D: -
DNA: TGCACCAGCAGCTTGGTTGCGGACAGGGGGCTCTACGAGCAGTACTTC; CDR3: CTSSLVADRGLYEQYF; length: 16; V: TRBV5-1; J: TRBJ2-7; size: -; D: TRBD1